The clone carrying this T cell receptor (beta chain) was seen a few times. V was clipped by 5 bases and J by 6 bases; unmatched bases: 4. There are 14 residues in the CDR3. The germline CDR1 and CDR2 sequences are MNHEY and SMNVEV (reference sequence). The libraries were made with immunoSEQ v3. Each library reached some 2.1 million read pairs, or roughly 4.5-6 million at deep level. Sequencing was performed with immunoSEQ multiplex PCR; in TCRdb, only in-frame clones are kept and a portion is missing. This sample yields 40,000 to 60,000 clones, of which 79% are seen a single time; about 4.8% belongs to the top ten. The entry originates in a study of TIL therapy for anti-PD-1-resistant metastatic lung cancer. Time point: pre-treatment sample, taken before nivolumab and TIL therapy.

The chain recombines TRBV27 with TRBJ2-1; 10 nucleotides agree with TRBD2. The source of this sequence is a woman between 30 and 80 years old with non-small cell lung cancer. The sequencing here drew on blood, taken at baseline. CDR3 nucleotides: TGTGCCAGCAGTCTACTAGCGGGACGCAATGAGCAGTTCTTC. Translating gives CASSLLAGRNEQFF.